This TCR beta chain was sequenced for a study of cytomegalovirus exposure and HLA in healthy donors. The study's findings and limits: Rare sequences made up most TCRs, while some public TCRs were found in many donors. According to a later analysis, TCR clusters from the first cohort tended to co-occur in the approximately 120 validation repertoires. Reports indicated that the classifier achieved high specificity and sensitivity in diagnosing cytomegalovirus status.

Some clones are missing from TCRdb's copy, which holds only in-frame ones; the method was immunoSEQ multiplex PCR. This table holds 200,000 to 250,000 clones, 85% to 90% found once. The donors were members of the validation cohort comprising over a hundred subjects, separate from the roughly 730-subject first cohort. Points on this clone: The antigen is unknown.

The CDR3 loop spans 16 amino acids. V lost 1 base to trimming and J lost 1 base, with 12 bases between them. CDR1 and CDR2 (germline): SGHDT, YYEEEE. The V gene is TRBV5-6, the J gene TRBJ1-3; weak D call: TRBD1 (6 bases). Sequenced: PBMCs. This clonotype originated in a man aged 18 to 35 in good health and CMV-seronegative. DNA for the CDR3: TGTGCCAGCAGCTTGTGGGGGACATGGTCTGGAAACACCATATATTTT. It specifies CASSLWGTWSGNTIYF.